This T cell receptor (beta chain) is drawn from a study of CD8 T cells in ankylosing spondylitis. TCRdb re-analysed the 5' RACE reads in MiXCR, keeping a single row per CDR3 protein. The table has 300,000 to 400,000 distinct CDR3 sequences, 20% to 25% seen once; the top ten hold about 12%. Study outcomes and limitations: Several of the motif variants were reported before in synovial fluid and blood from reactive arthritis.

This clonotype was counted ten times or more. Its antigen is as yet unknown. The origin of this receptor is a male donor with ankylosing spondylitis or in good health (not recorded which). The sample was blood, either unsorted or a sorted T cell fraction (not recorded which).

The CDR3 DNA follows: TGTGCCAGCAGCTTCCCTGCGGGCGGCACAGATACGCAGTATTTT. This sequence encodes CASSFPAGGTDTQYF. J is TRBJ2-3 and V is TRBV7-9; the D gene is possibly TRBD2 (5 bases). The CDR3 extends over 15 amino acids. With 3 bases removed from V and 1 base from J, the gap between germline ends came to 11 bases. Germline V lookup: CDR1 SEHNR, CDR2 FQNEAQ (reference sequence).